Each of the 25 T cell receptor beta chains below was sequenced from the same sample in a study of blood T cell repertoires in COVID-19. Measured with immunoSEQ multiplex PCR; TCRdb has only the in-frame clones, and not every one. The sample yields 400,000 or so clones, 80% to 90% seen once. Sequenced sample: PBMCs or T cells enriched from blood (not recorded which). All receptors derive from a man aged 30 to 39 who had recovered from COVID-19.

The chain couples TRBV18 to TRBJ2-3, with TRBD1 identical over 7 bases. Germline-derived CDR1 and CDR2 are KGHSH and LQKENI. V gave up 6 bases and J gave up 0 bases; unmatched junction bases: 9. CDR3 length: 16 amino acids. CDR3 region: CASSSTGVASTDTQYF. For the CDR3, the DNA is TGTGCCAGCTCCTCCACAGGGGTCGCTAGCACAGATACGCAGTATTTT.

The V call is TRBV30, the J call TRBJ1-1; D remains unclear. CDR3 length: 15 amino acids. CDR1 GTSNPN and CDR2 SVGIG come from the germline V gene (reference sequence). V gave up 0 bases and J gave up 0 bases, with 11 bases separating them. The CDR3 protein is CAWSVNQIMNTEAFF. For the CDR3, the DNA is TGTGCCTGGAGTGTAAATCAGATCATGAACACTGAAGCTTTCTTT. The full variable domain, with the rest looked up from reference TRBV30 and TRBJ1-1, is SQTIHQWPATLVQPVGSPLSLECTVEGTSNPNLYWYRQAAGRGLQLLFYSVGIGQISSEVPQNLSASRPQDRQFILSSKKLLLSDSGFYLCAWSVNQIMNTEAFFGQGTRLTVV.

This clone was detected only once. J is TRBJ1-5 and V is TRBV21-1; the D segment call TRBD1 is taken from the table without a DNA check. TRBV21-1 is a listed pseudogene. This CDR3 region has 15 residues. CDR3 sequence reads: CASSKAPGGYQPQHF. In DNA form, the CDR3 reads TGTGCCAGCAGCAAAGCGCCAGGGGGGTATCAGCCCCAGCATTTT.

In this sample, this clone turned up a few times. The genes are TRBV10-3 and TRBJ2-1; TRBD2 matches at 7 bases. V lost 1 base and J lost 4; bases outside the gene matches: 4. The CDR3 is 15 residues long. CDR1 is ENHRY and CDR2 is SYGVKD in the germline V gene. The CDR3 DNA sequence: TGTGCCATCAGTGAGTTGGCTAGCGGATACAATGAGCAGTTCTTC. This encodes CAISELASGYNEQFF.

The CDR3 DNA sequence: TGTGCCAGCAGCCTTAGCGGGAAGGTATCCGAGCAGTACTTC. This gives the protein CASSLSGKVSEQYF. J is TRBJ2-7 and V is TRBV27, with 8 bases identical to TRBD2. In germline, CDR1 is MNHEY, CDR2 SMNVEV (reference sequence). V lost 6 bases and J lost 6; bases outside the gene matches: 10. This CDR3 has 14 amino acids.

The chain recombines TRBV10-1 with TRBJ2-1, with 11 bases matching TRBD2. V gave up 5 bases and J gave up 7 bases; unmatched junction bases: 4. The CDR3 extends over 14 amino acids. Germline V gene data show CDR1 as WNHNN and CDR2 as SYGVQD (reference sequence). The CDR3 DNA follows: TGCGCCAGCAGTCCCGGGACTAGCGGAAATGAGCAGTTCTTC. Amino acids: CASSPGTSGNEQFF.

The gene calls are TRBV5-6 and TRBJ2-3; D may be TRBD2 (5 bases). CDR3 size: 16 residues. The germline gives CDR1 SGHDT, CDR2 YYEEEE. Deletions cut 0 bases from V and 1 base from J, with 12 bases between. The CDR3 nucleotides read TGTGCCAGCAGCTTGGTACGGGGTTCAGGCACAGATACGCAGTATTTT. Translated, it gives CASSLVRGSGTDTQYF.

V gene TRBV10-3 combines with J gene TRBJ2-6; 10 bases align to TRBD1. The V gene end was trimmed by 6 bases and the J gene end by 1 base; junction bases not matched to a gene: 9. Germline V gene data show CDR1 as ENHRY and CDR2 as SYGVKD. The CDR3 length is 18 residues. The CDR3 reads CAISIGQGVNSGANVLTF. The DNA of the CDR3 is TGTGCCATCAGCATTGGACAGGGGGTCAATTCTGGGGCCAACGTCCTGACTTTC.

The genes are TRBV28 and TRBJ1-1, with TRBD1 matching over 7 bases. J lost 10 bases, V lost 3 bases, and 2 bases had no gene match. The CDR3 contains 11 residues. Germline CDR1 MDHEN, CDR2 SYDVKM. CDR3 DNA: TGTGCCAGCAGTTTGGGACAGTTAGCTTTCTTT. It specifies CASSLGQLAFF.

This clone has just a few counts. V gene TRBV9 combines with J gene TRBJ1-1; 9 nucleotides match TRBD1. CDR3 size: 16 residues. The germline V gene encodes CDR1 SGDLS and CDR2 YYNGEE. The trim removed 6 bases at V and 3 bases at J, leaving 12 bases unmatched. The CDR3 DNA reads as TGTGCCAGCAAGAAAGGGACAGGGAAGAAGGACACTGAAGCTTTCTTT. Protein product: CASKKGTGKKDTEAFF.

The V and J genes are TRBV5-1 and TRBJ2-7; perhaps TRBD1 as D (6 bases). V lost 4 bases and J lost 5, with 19 bases in between. Germline values: CDR1 SGHRS, CDR2 YFSETQ. This CDR3 contains 15 residues. CDR3 in DNA: TGCGCCAGCAGCAGAAATGACAGGCTTCAAGACGAGCAGTACTTC. Translation: CASSRNDRLQDEQYF.

This clone was counted a single time. The chain is built from TRBV3-1 (or the pseudogene TRBV3-2) and TRBJ2-5; 10 nucleotides agree with TRBD2. V dropped 2 bases and J dropped 4; count of bases not matched to a gene: 1. CDR3 size: 14 residues. In germline, CDR1 is LGHDT, CDR2 YNNKEL (reference sequence). CDR3: CASSQRTSGETQYF. CDR3 DNA: TGTGCCAGCAGCCAACGGACTAGCGGAGAGACCCAGTACTTC.

The V call is TRBV29-1, the J call TRBJ1-1; maybe TRBD1 (5 bases). Germline V gene sequence: CDR1 SQVTM, CDR2 ANQGSEA. V was cut by 1 base and J by 4 bases, with 10 bases left in between. The length of the CDR3 is 13 residues. The CDR3, as DNA: TGCAGCGTTGAAGGGACAAGGGGCACTGAAGCTTTCTTT. As protein: CSVEGTRGTEAFF. Full variable domain (missing parts from reference TRBV29-1 and TRBJ1-1): SAVISQKPSRDICQRGTSLTIQCQVDSQVTMMFWYRQQPGQSLTLIATANQGSEATYESGFVIDKFPISRPNLTFSTLTVSNMSPEDSSIYLCSVEGTRGTEAFFGQGTRLTVV.

DNA of the CDR3: TGTGCCAGCAGTCTCGACCGGGACACAGCCTACGAGCAGTACTTC. Its translation: CASSLDRDTAYEQYF. V is TRBV6-4 and J is TRBJ2-7; tentatively, D is TRBD1 (6 bases). From germline, CDR1 is MRHNA and CDR2 SNTAGT. Trimming took off 5 bases at V and 2 bases at J, with 16 bases between the two ends. The length of the CDR3 is 15 residues.

This sequence joins TRBV11-2 and TRBJ1-1, with 8 bases that match TRBD1. The junction had 3 bases not matched to a gene; V was cut back by 2 bases and J by 1 base. Germline CDR1 is SGHAT and CDR2 is FQNNGV. This CDR3 has 15 residues. CDR3 sequence reads: CASSLWGTGNTEAFF. CDR3 nucleotide sequence: TGTGCCAGCAGCTTATGGGGGACAGGGAACACTGAAGCTTTCTTT.

The chain employs TRBV28 and TRBJ2-5; 8 bases line up with TRBD2. Germline V CDR1 and CDR2: MDHEN, SYDVKM. Trimming took 5 bases from V and 4 from J; bases not matched to a gene: 12. The CDR3 consists of 16 residues. In DNA form, the CDR3 reads TGTGCCAGCAGTGCGCTCGCGGGAGGACTGTTAGAGACCCAGTACTTC. Translation: CASSALAGGLLETQYF.

The V and J genes are TRBV28 and TRBJ2-5, with TRBD2 matching 8 bases. V trimming: 4 bases; J trimming: 4 bases; junction bases outside the gene matches: 2. The CDR3 consists of 13 residues. From germline, CDR1 is MDHEN and CDR2 SYDVKM. CDR3 in DNA: TGTGCCAGCAGTTCCCTAGCGGGAGAGACCCAGTACTTC. Residues: CASSSLAGETQYF.

The rearrangement joins TRBV6-5 to TRBJ1-1; 8 bases line up with TRBD1. Germline CDR1 is MNHEY and CDR2 is SVGAGI. With V trimmed by 6 bases and J by 5 bases, 11 bases remained unmatched. This CDR3 has 15 amino acids. Written as DNA, the CDR3 is TGTGCCAGCAGAAAAGGGCAGGGGGCCGGAACTGAAGCTTTCTTT. This codes for CASRKGQGAGTEAFF.

This clone was detected a few times. This chain links TRBV29-1 with TRBJ1-1, with 9 bases aligning to TRBD1. Trimming cost V 2 bases and J 1 base; bases outside gene matches: 5. The CDR3 extends over 15 amino acids. Germline CDR1 SQVTM, CDR2 ANQGSEA. CDR3 bases: TGCAGCGTTGAATGGTACAGGGGGCCGAACACTGAAGCTTTCTTT. This encodes CSVEWYRGPNTEAFF.

The rearrangement uses TRBV14 and TRBJ2-7; TRBD2 agrees at 12 bases. This CDR3 is built from 16 residues. The junction had 11 bases not matched to a gene; V was cut back by 5 bases and J by 6 bases. CDR1 and CDR2 from the germline V gene are SGHDN and FVKESK. The CDR3 DNA follows: TGTGCCAGCAGCAAATGGACTAGCGGGATAGGAGGCGAGCAGTACTTC. It specifies CASSKWTSGIGGEQYF.

This rearrangement joins TRBV30 to TRBJ1-5; tentative D call: TRBD1 (6 bases). V was pared by 2 bases and J by 1 base, with 9 bases between. The germline CDR1 and CDR2 sequences are GTSNPN and SVGIG (reference sequence). The CDR3 is 14 amino acids. The CDR3 protein is CAWSLTGSNQPQHF. The CDR3 coding sequence is TGTGCCTGGAGTCTAACAGGGAGCAATCAGCCCCAGCATTTT.

CDR3 in amino acids: CATSRDLEAEPQHF. The CDR3 bases are TGTGCCACCAGCAGAGATCTCGAAGCTGAGCCCCAGCATTTT. The genes are TRBV15 and TRBJ1-5; D gene ambiguous. The CDR3 extends over 14 amino acids. With 0 bases removed from V and 8 bases from J, the gap between germline ends came to 11 bases. Germline V gene data show CDR1 as LNHNV and CDR2 as YYDKDF (reference sequence).

This clone was found a few times. V and J are TRBV6-2 or TRBV6-3 and TRBJ2-7; 7 bases line up with TRBD2. V shed 0 bases, J shed 0 bases, and the junction held 11 bases outside the gene matches. The CDR3 covers 18 residues. Germline V gives CDR1 MNHEY, CDR2 SVGEGT. The CDR3 DNA sequence: TGTGCCAGCAGTTACTCATTCGGGGGGAACGTGGTCTCCTACGAGCAGTACTTC. The encoded protein is CASSYSFGGNVVSYEQYF.

The V call is TRBV14, the J call TRBJ1-4; TRBD1 matches at 7 bases. V lost 4 bases and J lost 5; bases outside the gene matches: 1. Germline CDR1 and CDR2: SGHDN and FVKESK. The CDR3 is 13 amino acids. In DNA form, the CDR3 reads TGTGCCAGCAGCCGGGGACAGAATGAAAAACTGTTTTTT. Translating it yields CASSRGQNEKLFF.

The gene calls are TRBV6-5 and TRBJ1-2, with D possibly TRBD1 on 6 matching bases. The CDR3 spans 16 residues. The V and J ends lost 0 bases and 1 base respectively, with 12 bases between them. The germline V gene encodes CDR1 MNHEY and CDR2 SVGAGI. CDR3 amino acids: CASSYSGSGVNYGYTF. The DNA for the CDR3 is TGTGCCAGCAGTTACTCGGGGTCAGGGGTTAACTATGGCTACACCTTC.